This T cell receptor (beta chain) was captured in a study of blood T cell repertoires in COVID-19. Clones were sequenced by immunoSEQ multiplex PCR, and TCRdb holds only the in-frame ones, with some missing. The sample lists roughly 130,000 clones; around nine tenths were seen once. Germline V gives CDR1 LNHDA, CDR2 SQIVND (reference sequence). This CDR3 is 15 amino acids long. V lost 3 bases and J 0 bases, leaving 9 bases between the germline ends. Followed longitudinally, the Seattle patients had been enrolled during active infection. The sequenced material came from peripheral blood. This clonotype originated in a man between 60 and 70 years old with COVID-19, enrolled during active disease. The chain is built from TRBV19 and TRBJ2-1; D is perhaps TRBD2 (5 bases). The CDR3 nucleotides are TGTGCCAGTAGTATGTGGGGAGCCTCCTACAATGAGCAGTTCTTC. As protein: CASSMWGASYNEQFF.